This T cell receptor beta chain was sequenced in a study of blood T cell repertoires in COVID-19. The V segment lost 7 bases and the J segment 1 base; nucleotides outside the gene matches: 5. Germline CDR1 SNHLY, CDR2 FYNNEI. This CDR3 spans 16 amino acids. The repertoire was sequenced with immunoSEQ multiplex PCR; TCRdb's copy has only in-frame clones and lacks some. Of some 140,000 clones in the sample, approximately 90% were seen once. The chain couples TRBV2 to TRBJ2-2, with 11 nucleotides matching TRBD2. The clonotype comes from a man in his sixties or seventies with active COVID-19. Sequenced input: peripheral blood. In DNA form, the CDR3 reads TGTGCCAGCACACTAGCGGGAGTAGGGAACACCGGGGAGCTGTTTTTT. Translation gives CASTLAGVGNTGELFF.